This passage covers 2 T cell receptor beta chains from one sample sequenced in a study of T cells in localized non-small cell lung cancer. The protocol was immunoSEQ multiplex PCR, while the TCRdb copy is restricted to in-frame clones and leaves out a portion. Of tens of thousands of clones listed, under 95% are singletons. The sample consisted of peripheral blood, taken before any cancer treatment. The receptors shown here come from a female donor aged 60 or older with stage I lung adenocarcinoma.

J is TRBJ1-5 and V is TRBV30, with 7 bases matching TRBD1. CDR3 length equals 16 residues. The germline CDR1 and CDR2 sequences are GTSNPN and SVGIG (reference sequence). The J segment lost 4 bases and the V segment lost 0 bases, leaving 9 bases of the junction unmatched. CDR3 loop: CAWSVGPPGGNQPQHF. In DNA form, the CDR3 reads TGTGCCTGGAGTGTGGGGCCACCAGGGGGTAATCAGCCCCAGCATTTT.

The genes are TRBV9 and TRBJ1-3, with a tentative D call TRBD1 (6 bases). V gave up 1 base and J gave up 8 bases, with 16 bases separating them. Germline CDR1 and CDR2: SGDLS and YYNGEE. The CDR3 totals 15 residues. DNA of the CDR3: TGTGCCAGCAGCGTAAGGGGGGCAAGTATCGACACCATATATTTT. Translation: CASSVRGASIDTIYF. Full variable domain (missing parts from reference TRBV9 and TRBJ1-3): DSGVTQTPKHLITATGQRVTLRCSPRSGDLSVYWYQQSLDQGLQFLIQYYNGEERAKGNILERFSAQQFPDLHSELNLSSLELGDSALYFCASSVRGASIDTIYFGEGSWLTVV.